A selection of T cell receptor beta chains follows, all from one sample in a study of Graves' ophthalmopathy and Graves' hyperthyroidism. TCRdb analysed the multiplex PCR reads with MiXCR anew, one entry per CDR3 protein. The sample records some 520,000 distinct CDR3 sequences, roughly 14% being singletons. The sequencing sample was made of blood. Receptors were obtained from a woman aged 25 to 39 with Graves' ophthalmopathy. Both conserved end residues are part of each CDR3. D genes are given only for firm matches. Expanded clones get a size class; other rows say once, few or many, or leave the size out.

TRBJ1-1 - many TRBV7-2 TGTGCCAGCAGCCGCGGGGGGCCCATGAACACTGAAGCTTTCTTT CASSRGGPMNTEAFF
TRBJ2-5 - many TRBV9 TGTGCCAGCAGCGTAAGGCCCAGTCAAGAGACCCAGTACTTC CASSVRPSQETQYF
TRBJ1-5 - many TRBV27 TGTGCCAGCAGTTCGGACGGTTCTTATAGCAATCAGCCCCAGCATTTT CASSSDGSYSNQPQHF
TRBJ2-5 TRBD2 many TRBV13 TGTGCCAGCAGCCGTTCAAGTCTAGCGGGAGCTGAGGCCCAGTACTTC CASSRSSLAGAEAQYF
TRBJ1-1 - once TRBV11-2 TGTGCCAGCAGCCTCATACCCTTCGCCGGGACACCGATGAACACTGAAGCTTTCTTT CASSLIPFAGTPMNTEAFF
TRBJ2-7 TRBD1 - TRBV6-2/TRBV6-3 TGTGCCAGCAGTCCGAGGGGCAAGGACAGGGCGGGCTCCGGCGAGCAGTACTTC CASSPRGKDRAGSGEQYF
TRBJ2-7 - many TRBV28 TGTGCCAGCAGAACCCGAGGGGGGGTGCCTGCCTACGAGCAGTACTTC CASRTRGGVPAYEQYF
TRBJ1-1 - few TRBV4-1 TGCGCCAGCAGCCCCGGGGCCGGGTTTGAAGCTTTCTTT CASSPGAGFEAFF
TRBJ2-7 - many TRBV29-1 TGCAGCGTTGAAGATACGGGACATGAATTCTACGAGCAGTACTTC CSVEDTGHEFYEQYF
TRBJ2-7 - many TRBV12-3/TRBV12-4 TGTGCCAGCAGTTTAGGCAGGAAAAGGGTCTACGAGCAGTACTTC CASSLGRKRVYEQYF
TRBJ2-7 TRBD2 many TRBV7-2 TGTGCCAGCAGCTTAGCGGGACTAGCGGGCCCCTACGAGCAGTACTTC CASSLAGLAGPYEQYF
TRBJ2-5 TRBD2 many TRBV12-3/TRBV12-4 TGTGCCAGCAGTTCAAACCTCAGGACTAGCGGATCCGACCGGGAGACCCAGTACTTC CASSSNLRTSGSDRETQYF
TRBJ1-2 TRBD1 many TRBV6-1 TGTGCCAGCAGAGAAACAGGGGGCCTGGGCTACACCTTC CASRETGGLGYTF
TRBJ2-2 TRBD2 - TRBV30 TGTGCCTGGAGTGTAGTCGGGAGGAGCAACACCGGGGAGCTGTTTTTT CAWSVVGRSNTGELFF
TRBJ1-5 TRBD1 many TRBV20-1 TGCAGTGCTAGAGAGGCGGACAGGGGAGGCAATCAGCCCCAGCATTTT CSAREADRGGNQPQHF
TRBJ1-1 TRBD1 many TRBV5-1 TGCGCCAGCAGCTCCGGACAGGGCCACACTGAAGCTTTCTTT CASSSGQGHTEAFF
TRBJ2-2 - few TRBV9 TGTGCCAGCAGCGTAGAGGGGAACGGGGGGCCGAACACCGGGGAGCTGTTTTTT CASSVEGNGGPNTGELFF
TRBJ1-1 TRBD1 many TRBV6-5 TGTGCCAGCACCCGGCGGGGACAGGGGGCGAACACTGAAGCTTTCTTT CASTRRGQGANTEAFF
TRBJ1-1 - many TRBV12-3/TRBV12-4 TGTGCCAGCAGCTACGGAGAGGGGTACACTGAAGCTTTCTTT CASSYGEGYTEAFF
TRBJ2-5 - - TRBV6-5 TGTGCCAGCAGTTCCCCCTCGTCCCGTTGGGAGACCCAGTACTTC CASSSPSSRWETQYF
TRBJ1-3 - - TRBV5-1 TGCGCCAGCAGCTTGGAAGGGGAACCTGGAAACACCATATATTTT CASSLEGEPGNTIYF
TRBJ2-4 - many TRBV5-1 TGCGCCAGCAGCTCGAGGGGCTCCTTAGCCAAAAACATTCAGTACTTC CASSSRGSLAKNIQYF
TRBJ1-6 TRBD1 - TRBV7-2 TGTGCCAGCAGCGGGGGACAGGGGGCAAGTTCACCCCTCCACTTT CASSGGQGASSPLHF
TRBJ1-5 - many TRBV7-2 TGTGCCAGCAGCTCCACAACTAATCAGCCCCAGCATTTT CASSSTTNQPQHF
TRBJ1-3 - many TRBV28 TGTGCCAGCAGTTTATCTTCAGGAGTGGACTCTGGAAACACCATATATTTT CASSLSSGVDSGNTIYF
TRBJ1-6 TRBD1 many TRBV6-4 TGTGCCAGCAGTGATGGGACAGGGGGTTCACCCCTCCACTTT CASSDGTGGSPLHF
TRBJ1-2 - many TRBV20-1 TGCAGTGCTAGAGATCCTTTAAGTGCGACGCCCGGTGGCTACACCTTC CSARDPLSATPGGYTF
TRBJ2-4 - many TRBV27 TGTGCCAGCATGGACATTGTTTCAAACATTCAGTACTTC CASMDIVSNIQYF
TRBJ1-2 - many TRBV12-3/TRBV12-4 TGTGCCAGCAGCCCAAGGGGGTCGAATGGCTACACCTTC CASSPRGSNGYTF
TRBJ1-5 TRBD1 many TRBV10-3 TGTGCCATCAGTGATGGGGGGCAGGGGGCTCATCAGCCCCAGCATTTT CAISDGGQGAHQPQHF
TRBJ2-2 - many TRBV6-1 TGTGCCAGCAGTAATGGCTGGGGCCGCGCCGGGGAGCTGTTTTTT CASSNGWGRAGELFF
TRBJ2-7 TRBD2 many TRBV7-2 TGTGCCAGCAGCCGACTAGCGGGAGGCTCCTACGAGCAGTACTTC CASSRLAGGSYEQYF
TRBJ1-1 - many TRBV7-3 TGTGCCAGCAGAGGGGTGGGGGACACTGAAGCTTTCTTT CASRGVGDTEAFF
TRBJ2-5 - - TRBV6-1 TGTGCCAGCAGTGATGTCAGGGAAGAGACCCAGTACTTC CASSDVREETQYF
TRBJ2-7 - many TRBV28 TGTGCCAGCAGTCTTATTTACTACGAGCAGTACTTC CASSLIYYEQYF
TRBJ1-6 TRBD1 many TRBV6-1 TGTGCCAGCAGTAGAACAGGGGATTCACCCCTCCACTTT CASSRTGDSPLHF
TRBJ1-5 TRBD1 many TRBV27 TGTGCCAGCAGATTGGGCGGACAGGGCAATCAGCCCCAGCATTTT CASRLGGQGNQPQHF
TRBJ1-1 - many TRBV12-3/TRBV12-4 TGTGCCAGCAGACCCGCCGGGACCAGGGCCACTGAAGCTTTCTTT CASRPAGTRATEAFF
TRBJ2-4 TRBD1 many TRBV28 TGTGCCAGCAGCTTGACAGGGGGAGGCAAAAACATTCAGTACTTC CASSLTGGGKNIQYF
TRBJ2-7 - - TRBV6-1 TGTGCCAGCACTCCTTCCTCGGGGGTTTCGGGCTACGAGCAGTACTTC CASTPSSGVSGYEQYF
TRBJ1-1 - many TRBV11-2 TGTGCCAGCAGCCAAAGGGGCACCCGCACTGAAGCTTTCTTT CASSQRGTRTEAFF
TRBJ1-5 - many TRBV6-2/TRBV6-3 TGTGCCAGCAGTTACAGGGACGTTTACAATCAGCCCCAGCATTTT CASSYRDVYNQPQHF
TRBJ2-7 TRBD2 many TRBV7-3 TGTGCCAGCAGCTTAAGTCTAGCGGGGGGACCGTCCCTAGTCTACGAGCAGTACTTC CASSLSLAGGPSLVYEQYF
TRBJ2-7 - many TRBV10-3 TGTGCCATCAGTGAGGGGCCATTAAGGGCCTACGAGCAGTACTTC CAISEGPLRAYEQYF
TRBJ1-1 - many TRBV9 TGTGCCAGCAATGAACACCCGAACACTGAAGCTTTCTTT CASNEHPNTEAFF
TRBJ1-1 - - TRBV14 TGTGCCAGCAGCCAAGTAATGGGCCTCATTGAAGCTTTCTTT CASSQVMGLIEAFF
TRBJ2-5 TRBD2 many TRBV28 TGTGCCAGCAGTTTCCCCTTTAGCGGGAGGAGAGAGACCCAGTACTTC CASSFPFSGRRETQYF
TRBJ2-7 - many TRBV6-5 TGTGCCAGCAGTTACGATCAGGGATCCTACGAGCAGTACTTC CASSYDQGSYEQYF
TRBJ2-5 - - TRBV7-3 TGTGCCAGCAGCTTACAAGCAGGGTTAGAGACCCAGTACTTC CASSLQAGLETQYF
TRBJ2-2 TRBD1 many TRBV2 TGTGCCAGCCGTCCCGGACAGGGGGTTGCCGGGGAGCTGTTTTTT CASRPGQGVAGELFF
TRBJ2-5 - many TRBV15 TGTGCCACCAGTTCCCTCCGGGGGGAGACCCAGTACTTC CATSSLRGETQYF
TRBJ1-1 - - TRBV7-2 TGTGCCAGCAGCTTAGCGGGGGGAAGGGGGTATCCGAACACTGAAGCTTTCTTT CASSLAGGRGYPNTEAFF